The present TCR beta chain was sequenced within a study of blood T cell repertoires in COVID-19. TCRdb's copy holds only in-frame clones and misses some; the assay was immunoSEQ multiplex PCR. The sample includes around 160,000 clones, 70% to 90% of them seen just once. The CDR3 length is 16 residues. This sequence was found in a man in his 60s with acute or convalescent COVID-19. The sample consisted of peripheral blood. The chain joins TRBV21-1 to TRBJ1-2; the table's D call, TRBD1, has no DNA check behind it. TRBV21-1 is a recognized pseudogene. CDR3 residues: CASSTLGQGRCYGYTF. DNA for the CDR3: TGTGCCAGCAGCACCCTCGGACAGGGAAGATGCTATGGCTACACCTTC.